The 26 T cell receptor beta chains below were found in one sample sequenced in a study of type 1 regulatory T cells. Antigen specificity for these receptors is unknown. Each CDR3 protein gets one entry after TCRdb re-called the reads with MiXCR. The sample lists just over 14,000 distinct CDR3 sequences, around 13% occurring once. The sample comprised cultured T cells, either the whole culture or a sorted T cell fraction (not recorded which). The receptors shown here come from a human donor in good health.

This clonotype came up many times. The chain employs TRBV7-9 and TRBJ1-4; no firm D call. The CDR3 covers 12 residues. Trimming shortened V by 1 base and J by 8 bases, and 5 bases separated the two germline ends. Germline assignment: CDR1 SEHNR and CDR2 FQNEAQ (reference sequence). The CDR3: CASSLVKEKLFF. The CDR3 DNA reads as TGTGCCAGCAGCTTAGTAAAGGAAAAACTGTTTTTT. The complete variable domain, with remaining parts taken from reference TRBV7-9 and TRBJ1-4, reads DTGVSQNPRHKITKRGQNVTFRCDPISEHNRLYWYRQTLGQGPEFLTYFQNEAQLEKSRLLSDRFSAERPKGSFSTLEIQRTEQGDSAMYLCASSLVKEKLFFGSGTQLSVL.

Within the sample, this clonotype is medium-sized. The rearrangement links TRBV20-1 to TRBJ2-3, with TRBD2 matching over 13 bases. The germline V gene has CDR1 DFQATT and CDR2 SNEGSKA (reference sequence). With V trimmed by 2 bases and J by 8 bases, 13 bases remained unmatched. The CDR3 runs to 17 residues. The chain's CDR3 is CSARNPGTSGTHGTQYF. DNA for the CDR3: TGCAGTGCTAGAAATCCCGGGACTAGCGGGACCCACGGTACGCAGTATTTT.

By share of the sample, this clonotype is medium-sized. V gene TRBV7-9 combines with J gene TRBJ2-5; 12 nucleotides line up with TRBD2. CDR1 and CDR2 (germline): SEHNR, FQNEAQ (reference sequence). This CDR3 comprises 15 residues. V trimming: 6 bases; J trimming: 5 bases; junction bases outside the gene matches: 7. This CDR3 reads CASSRLAGAWETQYF. The CDR3 bases are TGTGCCAGCAGTCGACTAGCGGGAGCATGGGAGACCCAGTACTTC.

This clonotype was observed at least ten times. The rearrangement uses TRBV27 and TRBJ2-1; D gene unclear. Trimming took 3 bases from V and 5 from J, leaving 11 bases between them. This CDR3 region has 14 residues. Germline V gene lookup returns CDR1 MNHEY and CDR2 SMNVEV (reference sequence). In DNA, the CDR3 is TGTGCCAGCAGTTTTCGGCGCGGTGACAATGAGCAGTTCTTC. This translates into CASSFRRGDNEQFF.

This clonotype is medium-sized by share. The chain has TRBV28 and TRBJ2-5; the D gene is possibly TRBD2 (6 bases). Trimming removed 1 base at V and 4 bases at J, with 10 bases between. The CDR3 runs to 14 residues. Germline CDR1 is MDHEN and CDR2 is SYDVKM. CDR3 in amino acids: CASSLSPTRETQYF. The CDR3 DNA follows: TGTGCCAGCAGTTTATCCCCGACTAGAGAGACCCAGTACTTC.

This rearrangement joins TRBV19 to TRBJ1-5; D uncertain. V dropped 5 bases and J dropped 11 bases, with 10 bases sitting between them. This CDR3 has 11 residues. Per the germline V gene, CDR1 is LNHDA and CDR2 is SQIVND (reference sequence). The CDR3 loop reads CASSQGVSQHF. The DNA of the CDR3 is TGTGCCAGTAGTCAAGGCGTTTCCCAGCATTTT.

The J gene is TRBJ2-6, the V gene TRBV12-3 or TRBV12-4; D uncertain. This CDR3 has 16 amino acids. V dropped 2 bases and J dropped 0 bases, with 8 bases sitting between them. The CDR3 DNA reads as TGTGCCAGCAGTTTATACAGACCCTCTGGGGCCAACGTCCTGACTTTC. Protein product: CASSLYRPSGANVLTF.

The V call is TRBV5-1, the J call TRBJ1-1; D possibly corresponds to TRBD1 (6 bases). The germline V and J ends were trimmed by 4 bases and 0 bases, with 10 bases remaining between them. This CDR3 has 14 amino acids. Germline V gives CDR1 SGHRS, CDR2 YFSETQ. The CDR3 reads CASSRGGVNTEAFF. The CDR3 DNA is TGCGCCAGCAGCCGAGGGGGGGTGAACACTGAAGCTTTCTTT.

This clonotype has at least ten counts. The chain couples TRBV9 to TRBJ2-1, with 7 bases matching TRBD1. Trimming removed 3 bases from V and 0 bases from J; junction bases left unmatched: 12. The germline gives CDR1 SGDLS, CDR2 YYNGEE. The CDR3 is 18 residues long. CDR3 loop: CASSEYRGKASSYNEQFF. CDR3 bases: TGTGCCAGCAGCGAATACAGGGGAAAGGCCAGCTCCTACAATGAGCAGTTCTTC.

This clonotype was seen more than once but under ten times. The chain combines TRBV30 with TRBJ2-3; TRBD2 agrees at 11 bases. The CDR3 totals 16 residues. Germline V lookup: CDR1 GTSNPN, CDR2 SVGIG (reference sequence). V lost 2 bases, J lost 2 bases, and 6 bases stayed unmatched. The CDR3 DNA follows: TGTGCCTGGAGTCGAGGGACTAGCGGACTCACAGATACGCAGTATTTT. Translated: CAWSRGTSGLTDTQYF. The entire variable domain, with the rest obtained from reference TRBV30 and TRBJ2-3, is as follows: SQTIHQWPATLVQPVGSPLSLECTVEGTSNPNLYWYRQAAGRGLQLLFYSVGIGQISSEVPQNLSASRPQDRQFILSSKKLLLSDSGFYLCAWSRGTSGLTDTQYFGPGTRLTVL.

In this sample, this clonotype turned up many times. This chain uses TRBV5-4 with TRBJ2-5, with a tentative D call TRBD1 (6 bases). The CDR3 is made up of 13 amino acids. Germline V CDR1 and CDR2: SGHNT, YYREEE (reference sequence). Between the trimmed V and J ends, which lost 1 base and 4 bases, there was a span of 8 bases. The CDR3 loop is CASSLTGPETQYF. CDR3 DNA: TGTGCCAGCAGCTTGACAGGGCCAGAGACCCAGTACTTC.

This clonotype appeared many times. The chain carries TRBV20-1 and TRBJ2-7; 7 positions agree with TRBD2. V gave up 3 bases and J gave up 3 bases; unmatched junction bases: 14. This CDR3 is built from 16 residues. Germline lookup yields CDR1 DFQATT and CDR2 SNEGSKA (reference sequence). CDR3 in amino acids: CSARPAEQRGYYEQYF. As DNA, the CDR3 is TGCAGTGCTAGGCCAGCCGAACAGCGGGGTTACTACGAGCAGTACTTC.

This clonotype was counted only a few times. V usage is TRBV6-5 and J usage is TRBJ2-5; 10 bases are shared with TRBD2. Germline assignment: CDR1 MNHEY and CDR2 SVGAGI. The CDR3 is made up of 13 amino acids. The V gene end was trimmed by 7 bases and the J gene end by 4 bases; junction bases not matched to a gene: 3. For the CDR3, the DNA is TGTGCCAGCAAAGCTAGCGGGAGAGAGACCCAGTACTTC. Translation gives CASKASGRETQYF.

This clonotype was found many times. This chain connects TRBV20-1 to TRBJ2-2; 8 bases line up with TRBD2. J lost 5 bases, V lost 5 bases, and 10 bases had no gene match. Per the germline V gene, CDR1 is DFQATT and CDR2 is SNEGSKA (reference sequence). The CDR3 length is 15 residues. CDR3 residues: CSARTSGRGTGELFF. CDR3 coding DNA: TGCAGTGCTCGAACCAGCGGGAGAGGGACCGGGGAGCTGTTTTTT.

This clonotype was recorded at least ten times. In nucleotides, the CDR3 is TGTGCCAGCTCACCAAGGGGCCGGCAGGGAGCCTCTGGGGCCAACGTCCTGACTTTC. This gives the protein CASSPRGRQGASGANVLTF. The J gene is TRBJ2-6, the V gene TRBV18; the D call may be TRBD1 or TRBD2 (5 bases each). CDR3 length: 19 amino acids. Germline values: CDR1 KGHSH, CDR2 LQKENI. Trimming pared 2 bases from V and 0 bases from J, leaving 17 bases between.

This clonotype was seen at least ten times. The V gene is TRBV27, the J gene TRBJ2-7; 12 bases are a match to TRBD1. Germline trimming cut 5 bases from V and 6 bases from J; bases unmatched to any gene: 14. The CDR3 covers 17 residues. Per the germline V gene, CDR1 is MNHEY and CDR2 is SMNVEV (reference sequence). CDR3 protein: CASSLRRPGQGAGEQYF. The CDR3 coding sequence is TGTGCCAGCAGTCTCCGTAGACCGGGACAGGGGGCGGGCGAGCAGTACTTC.

This clonotype has only a few counts. The rearrangement links TRBV12-3 or TRBV12-4 to TRBJ2-5, with TRBD1 as a possible D gene (5 bases). Between the trimmed V and J ends, which lost 5 bases and 7 bases, there was a span of 11 bases. CDR3 length equals 12 residues. The CDR3 here is CASSQTDLTQYF. In DNA, the CDR3 is TGTGCCAGCAGTCAGACAGACCTGACCCAGTACTTC.

The chain uses TRBV30 and TRBJ1-2; tentative D call: TRBD1 (5 bases). Trimming cost V 5 bases and J 4 bases, with 14 bases left between them. From germline, CDR1 is GTSNPN and CDR2 SVGIG (reference sequence). This CDR3 spans 13 amino acids. The CDR3 sequence is CAWDRQTVYGYTF. The DNA for the CDR3 is TGTGCCTGGGATAGACAGACCGTCTATGGCTACACCTTC.

This clonotype has at least ten counts. The CDR3 coding sequence is TGTGCCTGGACTACAGGGGGCTTCAACGAGCAGTACTTC. This translates into CAWTTGGFNEQYF. The V gene is TRBV30, the J gene TRBJ2-7; 9 nucleotides align to TRBD1. The CDR3 runs to 13 residues. In germline, CDR1 is GTSNPN, CDR2 SVGIG (reference sequence). J gave up 5 bases and V 4 bases, and 6 bases lay outside the gene matches.

In its sample, this clonotype was seen many times. The rearrangement links TRBV20-1 to TRBJ2-7, with 10 bases identical to TRBD2. The V gene's germline CDR1 is DFQATT and CDR2 SNEGSKA (reference sequence). V lost 6 bases and J lost 5; bases outside the gene matches: 10. The CDR3 is 14 residues long. The CDR3, as DNA: TGCAGTGCGCACCTAGCGGGAGTTAAAGACGAGCAGTACTTC. Its protein product is CSAHLAGVKDEQYF.

Many counts were recorded for this clonotype. The J gene is TRBJ1-5, the V gene TRBV7-9, with D unclear. V shed 5 bases and J shed 0 bases, with 8 bases lying between them. Germline values: CDR1 SEHNR, CDR2 FQNEAQ (reference sequence). The length of the CDR3 is 14 residues. The CDR3 nucleotides read TGTGCCAGCAGCATTACTAATAGCAATCAGCCCCAGCATTTT. This gives the protein CASSITNSNQPQHF.

This clonotype was picked up many times. The chain recombines TRBV7-3 with TRBJ2-1; TRBD2 is a possible D gene (6 bases). This CDR3 is 15 amino acids long. The V gene lost 5 bases and the J gene lost 5 bases, with 16 bases spanning the gap. Germline-derived CDR1 and CDR2 are SGHTA and FQGTGA. This chain's CDR3 is CASSVMSGGDNEQFF. Here the CDR3 DNA reads TGTGCCAGCAGCGTTATGTCCGGAGGGGACAATGAGCAGTTCTTC.

This clonotype appeared many times. The chain couples TRBV10-3 to TRBJ2-1; 8 bases map to TRBD2. The trim removed 8 bases at V and 10 bases at J, leaving 10 bases unmatched. The CDR3 has 13 residues. The germline V gene has CDR1 ENHRY and CDR2 SYGVKD. CDR3 protein: CAISPREGTEQFF. DNA for the CDR3: TGTGCCATCTCCCCCCGGGAGGGGACCGAGCAGTTCTTC.

In its sample, this clonotype was seen many times. The V gene is TRBV27, the J gene TRBJ2-6; the D is unclear. There are 13 residues in the CDR3. CDR1 and CDR2 (germline): MNHEY, SMNVEV (reference sequence). V lost 8 bases to trimming and J lost 4 bases, with 9 bases between them. CDR3 DNA sequence: TGTGCCAGCTGCTCTCAAGGGGCCAACGTCCTGACTTTC. Translation: CASCSQGANVLTF.

By share, this clonotype counts as medium-sized. J is TRBJ2-3 and V is TRBV5-1; 8 nucleotides match TRBD2. Looked up from germline, CDR1 is SGHRS and CDR2 is YFSETQ. The CDR3 is made up of 14 amino acids. V dropped 2 bases and J dropped 8; count of bases not matched to a gene: 7. The DNA for the CDR3 is TGCGCCAGCAGCTTCACTAGCGGAGGGGGTACGCAGTATTTT. This translates into CASSFTSGGGTQYF. Full variable domain (outside the CDR3, taken from reference TRBV5-1 and TRBJ2-3): KAGVTQTPRYLIKTRGQQVTLSCSPISGHRSVSWYQQTPGQGLQFLFEYFSETQRNKGNFPGRFSGRQFSNSRSEMNVSTLELGDSALYLCASSFTSGGGTQYFGPGTRLTVL.

This clonotype has at least ten counts. V usage is TRBV29-1 and J usage is TRBJ1-2, with TRBD1 matching 11 bases. The germline V gene encodes CDR1 SQVTM and CDR2 ANQGSEA. The CDR3 sequence is 12 residues long. V was pared by 1 base and J by 8 bases, with 0 bases of the junction left unmatched. The CDR3 DNA sequence: TGCAGCGTTGAAGGGACAGGGGGCGGCTACACCTTC. Encoded protein: CSVEGTGGGYTF.